This T cell receptor (beta chain) was sequenced during a study of blood T cells in healthy people across ages. This CDR3 region has 15 residues. Per the germline V gene, CDR1 is LGHDT and CDR2 is YNNKEL (reference sequence). The authors ran a second PCR of about 6 to 11 cycles using a sample-barcoded 5' primer and a J-beta primer mix. No fewer than 3 million CDR3-containing paired-end reads came from each sample. TCRdb re-called the 5' RACE reads through MiXCR, storing one row per CDR3 protein. Of approximately 800,000 distinct CDR3 sequences listed, roughly 56% are singletons. Ten milliliters of peripheral blood were drawn from each donor.

The sample comprised blood. The rearrangement uses TRBV3-1 and TRBJ2-7, with D possibly being TRBD2 (7 bases). The J call may be in error: the DNA end matches TRBJ2-5 better. This clonotype was obtained from a man aged 40-49 years in good health. The CDR3 bases are TGTGCCAGCCGGTCGGGGGGCCGACGTCAAGAGACCCAGTACTTC. The encoded protein is CASRSGGRRQETQYF.